The 27 T cell receptor beta chains in this list originate from one sample, sequenced in a study of CD8 T cells in ankylosing spondylitis. Via MiXCR, TCRdb re-called the 5' RACE reads, giving one row per CDR3 protein. The table has around 340,000 distinct CDR3 sequences, 20% seen once. Source material: blood, either unsorted or a sorted T cell fraction (not recorded which). These receptors originate from a male donor with ankylosing spondylitis or in good health (not recorded which).

This clonotype was recorded a few times. The rearrangement uses TRBV6-2 or TRBV6-3 and TRBJ2-1; D perhaps matches TRBD1 (7 bases). Trimming removed 7 bases at V and 4 bases at J, with 14 bases between. The CDR3 spans 14 residues. Germline V gene sequence: CDR1 MNHEY, CDR2 SVGEGT. DNA of the CDR3: TGTGCCAGCACCTTACAGGGGACTTACAATGAGCAGTTCTTC. Encoded protein: CASTLQGTYNEQFF.

This clonotype was seen only a few times. The J gene is TRBJ2-3, the V gene TRBV19; D possibly uses TRBD1 or TRBD2 (5 bases each). The V gene's germline CDR1 is LNHDA and CDR2 SQIVND (reference sequence). The CDR3 covers 15 residues. The ends were cut back, 6 bases at V and 2 bases at J, with 15 bases in the middle. CDR3 region: CASRGTLDSTDTQYF. DNA of the CDR3: TGTGCCAGTAGGGGGACCCTGGACTCCACAGATACGCAGTATTTT.

This clonotype has more than one count but fewer than ten. J is TRBJ2-2 and V is TRBV6-1; 11 bases are a match to TRBD2. The CDR3 contains 15 residues. Looked up from germline, CDR1 is MNHNS and CDR2 is SASEGT. Trimming at V came to 6 bases and at J to 5 bases, leaving 5 bases not matched to a gene. The chain's CDR3 is CASSPTSGGTGELFF. CDR3 nucleotides: TGTGCCAGCAGCCCCACTAGCGGGGGAACCGGGGAGCTGTTTTTT.

The chain has TRBV20-1 and TRBJ2-3, with D perhaps matching TRBD2 (7 bases). The V gene's germline CDR1 is DFQATT and CDR2 SNEGSKA (reference sequence). The CDR3 covers 18 residues. The germline V and J ends were trimmed by 0 bases and 0 bases, with 19 bases remaining between them. The CDR3: CSARDLWGGIRSTDTQYF. The CDR3 bases are TGCAGTGCTAGAGATCTGTGGGGGGGCATTCGTAGCACAGATACGCAGTATTTT.

This clonotype was seen a few times. The chain uses TRBV27 and TRBJ2-3, with D perhaps TRBD1 or TRBD2 (5 bases each). Germline values: CDR1 MNHEY, CDR2 SMNVEV (reference sequence). This CDR3 has 16 residues. V was cut by 6 bases and J by 2 bases, with 18 bases left in between. The CDR3, as DNA: TGTGCCAGCAGCAGGGACGGCGGACTGAACACAGATACGCAGTATTTT. As protein: CASSRDGGLNTDTQYF.

This chain connects TRBV2 to TRBJ2-7; D may be TRBD1 or TRBD2 (5 bases each). CDR1 and CDR2 from the germline V gene are SNHLY and FYNNEI. V was trimmed by 6 bases and J by 3 bases, leaving 15 bases between them. The CDR3 covers 14 residues. For the CDR3, the DNA is TGTGCCAGCAGGGGAGTGCAGGGAAGCTACGAGCAGTACTTC. Encoded protein: CASRGVQGSYEQYF.

This clonotype was seen more than once but under ten times. The chain couples TRBV20-1 to TRBJ2-1; D is uncertain. V lost 7 bases to trimming and J lost 0 bases, with 13 bases between them. CDR3 length equals 14 residues. Per the germline V gene, CDR1 is DFQATT and CDR2 is SNEGSKA (reference sequence). CDR3 amino acids: CSVGFRSSYNEQFF. CDR3 sequence (DNA): TGCAGTGTTGGGTTTCGGAGCTCCTACAATGAGCAGTTCTTC.

CDR3 bases: TGTGCCAGCAGTCCAATCGCAGGGGGCTCAGAAGAGACCCAGTACTTC. Its protein product is CASSPIAGGSEETQYF. V is TRBV28 and J is TRBJ2-5; 8 bases match TRBD1. Germline V CDR1 and CDR2: MDHEN, SYDVKM. With V trimmed by 5 bases and J by 3 bases, 11 bases remained unmatched. This CDR3 contains 16 residues.

The rearrangement links TRBV5-1 to TRBJ2-7; TRBD1 agrees at 8 bases. The CDR3 has 15 residues. The ends lost 1 base at V and 3 bases at J; junction bases unmatched: 6. Germline V gene data show CDR1 as SGHRS and CDR2 as YFSETQ. The CDR3 nucleotides are TGCGCCAGCAGCTTGTCGACAGGGGAATACTACGAGCAGTACTTC. Amino acids: CASSLSTGEYYEQYF.

This clonotype was detected only a few times. The chain uses TRBV12-3 or TRBV12-4 and TRBJ2-2; 8 bases fit TRBD1. With 5 bases clipped from V and 6 bases from J, the junction kept 5 bases outside the gene matches. The CDR3 is 14 residues long. CDR3 coding DNA: TGTGCCAGCAGTGACCCGACAGGGGCCGGGGAGCTGTTTTTT. It encodes CASSDPTGAGELFF.

The CDR3 spells CSARDIADTQYF. The CDR3 DNA follows: TGCAGTGCTAGAGATATTGCGGATACGCAGTATTTT. V gene TRBV20-1 combines with J gene TRBJ2-3; D uncertain. The CDR3 spans 12 residues. The germline V and J ends were trimmed by 0 bases and 6 bases, with 7 bases remaining between them. CDR1 DFQATT and CDR2 SNEGSKA come from the germline V gene (reference sequence).

This clonotype appeared a few times. V usage is TRBV9 and J usage is TRBJ2-7; D is perhaps TRBD2 (5 bases). This CDR3 region has 18 residues. V dropped 4 bases and J dropped 0 bases, with 23 bases sitting between them. CDR1 is SGDLS, CDR2 YYNGEE, per germline. The CDR3 bases are TGTGCCAGCAGCCCCACTTCATTCCCATATGGGAGCTCCTACGAGCAGTACTTC. Residues: CASSPTSFPYGSSYEQYF.

The chain employs TRBV7-2 and TRBJ2-3; no clear D gene. The J call is uncertain, as TRBJ1-5 better fits the DNA end. The CDR3 contains 15 residues. Germline loops: CDR1 SGHTA, CDR2 FQGNSA. The CDR3 loop reads CASSLEWAGLDTQHF. In DNA, the CDR3 is TGTGCCAGCAGCTTAGAGTGGGCCGGGTTAGATACGCAGCATTTT.

This clonotype was seen only a few times. This sequence joins TRBV12-3 or TRBV12-4 and TRBJ1-5, with D tentatively TRBD1 (5 bases). V gave up 6 bases and J gave up 3 bases, with 15 bases separating them. This CDR3 has 15 amino acids. CDR3 coding DNA: TGTGCCAGCAGCACCCCGGGACTCCCCAATCAGCCCCAGCATTTT. Protein sequence: CASSTPGLPNQPQHF.

The chain uses TRBV12-3 or TRBV12-4 and TRBJ2-7; D remains ambiguous. V was trimmed by 6 bases and J by 1 base, leaving 10 bases between them. This CDR3 has 13 residues. The CDR3 sequence: CASSFDTSYEQYF. The CDR3 DNA reads as TGTGCCAGCAGCTTCGATACTTCCTACGAGCAGTACTTC.

About this clonotype itself: Its ends do not fully match the called genes, so a read error is possible. The chain combines TRBV7-9 with TRBJ2-7; 7 bases are a match to TRBD2. The CDR3 is made up of 16 amino acids. Germline loops: CDR1 SEHNR, CDR2 FQNEAQ (reference sequence). The CDR3 sequence is CATSFLGPGGLDEQYF. In DNA, the CDR3 is TGTGCCACCAGCTTCCTAGGCCCGGGGGGTCTAGACGAGCAGTACTTC.

The gene calls are TRBV5-1 and TRBJ2-7; 9 nucleotides line up with TRBD2. This CDR3 spans 15 amino acids. V was clipped by 0 bases and J by 5 bases; unmatched bases: 6. Germline V gives CDR1 SGHRS, CDR2 YFSETQ. The CDR3 DNA is TGCGCCAGCAGCTTGGGGGCTAGCGGGGACCACGAGCAGTACTTC. It encodes CASSLGASGDHEQYF.

This chain joins TRBV19 and TRBJ1-1, with 7 positions matching TRBD1. CDR3 length: 11 residues. V trimming: 7 bases; J trimming: 11 bases; junction bases outside the gene matches: 7. Germline V gene data show CDR1 as LNHDA and CDR2 as SQIVND (reference sequence). CDR3 bases: TGTGCCAGTATCAAGGGGGCAAGGGCTTTCTTT. Translated, it gives CASIKGARAFF.

The chain joins TRBV29-1 to TRBJ2-3; 9 bases are a match to TRBD2. V trimming: 4 bases; J trimming: 2 bases; junction bases outside the gene matches: 7. CDR3 size: 15 residues. Germline-derived CDR1 and CDR2 are SQVTM and ANQGSEA. The CDR3 sequence: CSVAIAGDHTDTQYF. The CDR3 bases are TGCAGCGTTGCTATAGCGGGGGACCACACAGATACGCAGTATTTT.

CDR3 bases: TGTGCCGGTCAAAGCGGGGGAAGCTCCTACAATGAGCAGTTCTTC. It specifies CAGQSGGSSYNEQFF. The V and J genes are TRBV6-1 and TRBJ2-1, with TRBD2 matching 8 bases. CDR3 length: 15 amino acids. CDR1 is MNHNS, CDR2 SASEGT, per germline. Losses at the gene ends were 11 bases for V and 0 bases for J; bases not matched to a gene: 9.

The gene calls are TRBV5-5 and TRBJ2-7, with a weak D call TRBD1 (5 bases). The CDR3 extends over 15 amino acids. Germline V gene sequence: CDR1 SGHKS, CDR2 YYEKEE (reference sequence). V was trimmed by 4 bases and J by 2 bases, leaving 16 bases between them. CDR3 region: CASSRTDTGTYEQYF. The DNA of the CDR3 is TGTGCCAGCAGCCGGACGGACACTGGGACCTACGAGCAGTACTTC.

This chain joins TRBV20-1 and TRBJ1-1, with D maybe TRBD1 (5 bases). Germline loops: CDR1 DFQATT, CDR2 SNEGSKA (reference sequence). V was pared by 6 bases and J by 6 bases, with 17 bases between. The length of the CDR3 is 13 residues. In DNA, the CDR3 is TGCAGTGCCGCAGGCGGGGCCCAGCCTGAAGCTTTCTTT. Its translation: CSAAGGAQPEAFF.

The J gene is TRBJ1-1, the V gene TRBV7-9; TRBD1 matches at 7 bases. The length of the CDR3 is 16 residues. V lost 5 bases and J lost 1; bases outside the gene matches: 10. CDR1 and CDR2 from the germline V gene are SEHNR and FQNEAQ (reference sequence). The CDR3 protein is CASSPRVGTANTEAFF. The CDR3 coding sequence is TGTGCCAGCAGCCCGAGGGTGGGGACAGCGAACACTGAAGCTTTCTTT.

The V gene is TRBV11-2, the J gene TRBJ2-7; D is perhaps TRBD1 or TRBD2 (7 bases each). V was pared by 0 bases and J by 6 bases, with 15 bases between. Looked up from germline, CDR1 is SGHAT and CDR2 is FQNNGV. CDR3 length: 15 residues. As DNA, the CDR3 is TGTGCCAGCAGCTTAGATCCCGGCAGGGGGGGCGAGCAGTACTTC. Its translation: CASSLDPGRGGEQYF.

This clonotype showed up just a few times. The chain couples TRBV4-1 to TRBJ2-7, with D perhaps matching TRBD1 (6 bases). V was cut by 0 bases and J by 3 bases, with 12 bases left in between. The CDR3 is 15 residues long. Germline V gene data show CDR1 as MGHRA and CDR2 as YSYEKL. This CDR3 reads CASSQDPGVVYEQYF. CDR3 sequence (DNA): TGCGCCAGCAGCCAAGATCCAGGGGTAGTCTACGAGCAGTACTTC.

V gene TRBV2 combines with J gene TRBJ2-2; the D is unclear. CDR1 and CDR2 (germline): SNHLY, FYNNEI. This CDR3 is 15 amino acids long. The V end was cut by 7 bases, the J end by 6 bases, with 18 bases between. The CDR3 nucleotides are TGTGCCAGCAACGATGGGCGCGGTCCCCCCGGGGAGCTGTTTTTT. Encoded protein: CASNDGRGPPGELFF.

This clonotype occurred a few times. V gene TRBV30 combines with J gene TRBJ2-4; TRBD1 aligns across 7 bases. V lost 2 bases to trimming and J lost 0 bases; unmatched junction nucleotides: 4. The CDR3 is 15 residues long. CDR1 GTSNPN and CDR2 SVGIG come from the germline V gene (reference sequence). The CDR3 nucleotides read TGTGCCTGGAGTCGACAGGGTGCAGCCAAAAACATTCAGTACTTC. Its protein is CAWSRQGAAKNIQYF.